A selection of T cell receptor beta chains follows, all from one sample in a study of TIL therapy for anti-PD-1-resistant metastatic lung cancer. Using immunoSEQ multiplex PCR, the repertoire was profiled, and TCRdb retains in-frame clones only, with some absent. The table shows just under 60,000 clones, with more than 60% occurring only once. Sample: blood, taken at baseline. The receptors here all came from a person aged 25-85 years with non-small cell lung cancer. CDR3s include the opening cysteine and the closing phenylalanine or tryptophan. Fields, in order: J gene, V gene, CDR3 protein.

TRBJ2-7,TRBV27,CASRGLAGLYEQYF
TRBJ2-1,TRBV18,CASAREDEQFF
TRBJ2-1,TRBV18,CASSPWDNEQFF
TRBJ2-2,TRBV5-6,CASSLGQVDTGELFF
TRBJ1-6,TRBV6-6,CASSRAYLGSPLHF
TRBJ2-7,TRBV7-9,CASSPWDRPSYEQYF
TRBJ2-3,TRBV29-1,CSVDGRSGSDTQYF
TRBJ1-5,TRBV7-8,CASRPGWGNQPQHF
TRBJ1-2,TRBV29-1,CSVLQYGYTF
TRBJ2-7,TRBV30,CAWSVTGYSYEQYF
TRBJ2-3,TRBV7-2,CASSLWDRGDTQYF
TRBJ2-1,TRBV7-7,CASSSRLGDNNEQFF
TRBJ2-3,TRBV6-4,CASRLQGALTDTQYF
TRBJ2-7,TRBV4-2,CASSPAYF
TRBJ1-5,TRBV28,CATWARNNQPQHF
TRBJ1-5,TRBV6-6,CASSYPTGIGGQPQHF
TRBJ1-6,TRBV7-9,CASSPPGTNNSPLHF
TRBJ2-3,TRBV5-1,CASSFRDYKTDTQYF
TRBJ2-3,TRBV29-1,CSVDTSGGTDTQYF
TRBJ2-3,TRBV7-3,CASSRSRVDTQYF
TRBJ1-2,TRBV18,CASSPAQGPNGYTF
TRBJ1-2,TRBV10-3,CAISDFTQGDDGYTF
TRBJ2-1,TRBV6-5,CASSLMGLAGEQFF
TRBJ1-1,TRBV10-2,CASLEEVNTEAFF